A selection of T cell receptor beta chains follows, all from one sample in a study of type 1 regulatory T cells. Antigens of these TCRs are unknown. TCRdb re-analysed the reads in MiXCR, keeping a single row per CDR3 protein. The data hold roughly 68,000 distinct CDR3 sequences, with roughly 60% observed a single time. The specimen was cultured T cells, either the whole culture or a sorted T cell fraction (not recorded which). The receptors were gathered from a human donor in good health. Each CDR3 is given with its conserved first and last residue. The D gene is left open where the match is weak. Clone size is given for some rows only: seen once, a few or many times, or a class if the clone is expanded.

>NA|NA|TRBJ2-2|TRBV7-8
CASSGRREPTGELFF
TGTGCCAGCAGCGGTAGGAGGGAGCCCACCGGGGAGCTGTTTTTT
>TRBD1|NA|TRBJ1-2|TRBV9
CASNVDRGFYGYTF
TGTGCCAGCAACGTAGACAGGGGATTCTATGGCTACACCTTC
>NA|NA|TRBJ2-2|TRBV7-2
CASSRQPQGRGGELFF
TGTGCCAGCAGTCGCCAACCCCAGGGAAGAGGCGGGGAGCTGTTTTTT
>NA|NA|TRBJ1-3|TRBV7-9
CASSFGGSGNTIYF
TGTGCCAGCAGCTTTGGAGGATCTGGAAACACCATATATTTT
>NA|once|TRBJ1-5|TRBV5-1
CASSLHRGQPQHF
TGCGCCAGCAGCTTGCATCGGGGACAGCCCCAGCATTTT
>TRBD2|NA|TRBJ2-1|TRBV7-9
CASSRRTSGYNEQFF
TGTGCCAGCAGCCGGAGAACTAGCGGGTACAATGAGCAGTTCTTC
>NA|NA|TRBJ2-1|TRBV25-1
CASSEPAGSYNEQFF
TGTGCCAGCAGTGAACCCGCGGGTTCGTACAATGAGCAGTTCTTC
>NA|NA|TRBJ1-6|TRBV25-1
CASSEGVFNSPLHF
TGTGCCAGCAGTGAGGGGGTTTTTAATTCACCCCTCCACTTT
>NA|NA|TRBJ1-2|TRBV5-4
CASSNQRAESSYGYTF
TGTGCCAGCAGCAATCAGAGAGCAGAATCATCCTATGGCTACACCTTC
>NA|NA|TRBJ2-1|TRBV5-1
CASSFGENNEQFF
TGCGCCAGCAGCTTCGGGGAAAACAATGAGCAGTTCTTC
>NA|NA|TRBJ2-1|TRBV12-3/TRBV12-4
CASSWVVIYNEQFF
TGTGCCAGCAGTTGGGTGGTAATCTACAATGAGCAGTTCTTC
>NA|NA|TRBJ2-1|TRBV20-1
CSASRGIYNEQFF
TGCAGTGCTAGCCGGGGGATCTACAATGAGCAGTTCTTC
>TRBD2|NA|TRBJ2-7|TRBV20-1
CSAFGREGYEQYF
TGCAGTGCGTTCGGACGGGAGGGCTACGAGCAGTACTTC
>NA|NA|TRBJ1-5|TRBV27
CASSLREDQPQHF
TGTGCCAGCAGTTTACGGGAAGATCAGCCCCAGCATTTT
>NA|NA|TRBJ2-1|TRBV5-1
CASSHRGKGGGHNEQFF
TGCGCCAGCAGCCACCGGGGGAAGGGTGGGGGCCACAATGAGCAGTTCTTC
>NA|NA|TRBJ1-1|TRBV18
CASSPPTRTGAFF
TGTGCCAGCTCACCACCGACAAGGACGGGAGCTTTCTTT
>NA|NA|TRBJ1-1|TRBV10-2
CASSESFPGWFMNTEAFF
TGCGCCAGCAGTGAGTCCTTTCCAGGGTGGTTTATGAACACTGAAGCTTTCTTT
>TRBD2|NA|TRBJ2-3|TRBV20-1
CSATTSGLPLADTQYF
TGCAGTGCAACGACTAGCGGGCTCCCTTTGGCAGATACGCAGTATTTT
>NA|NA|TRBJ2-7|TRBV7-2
CASSLGSSWWQYF
TGTGCCAGCAGCTTAGGATCTAGCTGGTGGCAGTACTTC
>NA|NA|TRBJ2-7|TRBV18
CASSPTRTATYEQYF
TGTGCCAGCTCACCGACCAGGACTGCAACCTACGAGCAGTACTTC
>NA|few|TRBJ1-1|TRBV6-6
CASSQDEGNTEAFF
TGTGCCAGCAGTCAGGACGAGGGAAACACTGAAGCTTTCTTT
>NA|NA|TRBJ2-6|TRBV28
CASSPALSGANVLTF
TGTGCCAGCAGTCCGGCCCTCTCTGGGGCCAACGTCCTGACTTTC
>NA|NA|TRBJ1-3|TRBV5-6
CASSLTSGTGNTIYF
TGTGCCAGCAGCTTGACGTCAGGGACTGGAAACACCATATATTTT
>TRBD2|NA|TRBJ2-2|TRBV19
CASSRWREIGGELFF
TGTGCCAGTAGTAGGTGGCGGGAGATAGGCGGGGAGCTGTTTTTT
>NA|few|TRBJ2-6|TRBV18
CASSPERANVLTF
TGTGCCAGCTCACCGGAGAGGGCCAACGTCCTGACTTTC
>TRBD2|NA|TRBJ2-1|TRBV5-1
CASSLRLAGLNEQFF
TGCGCCAGCAGCTTGCGGCTAGCGGGACTCAATGAGCAGTTCTTC
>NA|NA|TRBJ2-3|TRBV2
CASSESGLRTDTQYF
TGTGCCAGCAGTGAGAGTGGCCTTCGCACAGATACGCAGTATTTT
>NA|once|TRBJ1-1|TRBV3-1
CASRRATPEAFF
TGTGCCAGTCGGCGTGCAACTCCGGAAGCTTTCTTT
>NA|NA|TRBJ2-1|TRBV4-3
CASSQPPMAGTNEQFF
TGCGCCAGCAGCCAGCCCCCCATGGCGGGAACGAATGAGCAGTTCTTC
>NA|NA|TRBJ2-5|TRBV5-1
CASSLAHGKGETQYF
TGCGCCAGCAGCTTGGCACATGGGAAGGGAGAGACCCAGTACTTC
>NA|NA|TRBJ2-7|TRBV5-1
CASRAGGTIYEQYF
TGCGCCAGCCGCGCCGGGGGGACAATCTACGAGCAGTACTTC
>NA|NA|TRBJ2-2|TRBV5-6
CASSWGETTLWELFF
TGTGCCAGCAGCTGGGGTGAGACTACTCTTTGGGAGCTGTTTTTT
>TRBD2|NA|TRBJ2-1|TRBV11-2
CASRLGMSSGNEQFF
TGTGCCAGCAGGTTAGGGATGTCTAGCGGGAATGAGCAGTTCTTC
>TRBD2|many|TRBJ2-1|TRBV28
CASSPGGGSLFYNEQFF
TGTGCCAGCAGCCCGGGCGGCGGGAGCCTTTTCTACAATGAGCAGTTCTTC
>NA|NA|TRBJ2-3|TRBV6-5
CATGRRTDTQYF
TGTGCCACCGGACGGCGGACAGATACGCAGTATTTT
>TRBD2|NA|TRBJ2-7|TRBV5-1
CASSSGLAGGWYEQYF
TGCGCCAGCAGCTCGGGACTAGCGGGAGGTTGGTACGAGCAGTACTTC
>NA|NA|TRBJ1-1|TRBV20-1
CSAPNPRVNTEAFF
TGCAGTGCTCCAAACCCCAGGGTGAACACTGAAGCTTTCTTT
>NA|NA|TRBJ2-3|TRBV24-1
CATSERDFYTDTQYF
TGTGCCACCAGTGAACGGGACTTTTACACAGATACGCAGTATTTT
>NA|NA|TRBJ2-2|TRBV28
CASSLMSPGGGGELFF
TGTGCCAGCAGTTTAATGTCCCCGGGTGGTGGCGGGGAGCTGTTTTTT
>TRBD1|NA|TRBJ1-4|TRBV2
CASSRDSATNEKLFF
TGTGCCAGCAGTCGGGACAGTGCAACTAATGAAAAACTGTTTTTT
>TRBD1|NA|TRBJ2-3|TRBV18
CASSPDRGRNTQYF
TGTGCCAGCTCACCAGACAGGGGGAGAAATACGCAGTATTTT
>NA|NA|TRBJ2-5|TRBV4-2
CASSQGLGAGIETQYF
TGTGCCAGCAGCCAAGGTCTGGGTGCGGGTATAGAGACCCAGTACTTC
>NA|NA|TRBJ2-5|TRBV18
CASSPVSQETQYF
TGTGCCAGCTCACCAGTCAGCCAAGAGACCCAGTACTTC
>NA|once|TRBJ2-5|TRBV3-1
CASSQGTGAQYF
TGTGCCAGCAGCCAAGGCACCGGGGCCCAGTACTTC
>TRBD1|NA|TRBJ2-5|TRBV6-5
CASSYSGRDRETQYF
TGTGCCAGCAGTTACTCGGGTAGGGACAGAGAGACCCAGTACTTC
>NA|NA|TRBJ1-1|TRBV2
CANSVLENTEAFF
TGTGCCAACAGTGTCTTGGAAAACACTGAAGCTTTCTTT
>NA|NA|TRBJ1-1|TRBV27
CASSLFPSGLRLDTEAFF
TGTGCCAGCAGTTTATTTCCCTCGGGGCTTAGGTTGGACACTGAAGCTTTCTTT
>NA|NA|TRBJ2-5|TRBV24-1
CATSDTTVKETQYF
TGTGCCACCAGTGATACCACAGTTAAAGAGACCCAGTACTTC
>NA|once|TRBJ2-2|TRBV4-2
CASSLDWMTGELFF
TGTGCCAGCAGCTTGGATTGGATGACCGGGGAGCTGTTTTTT
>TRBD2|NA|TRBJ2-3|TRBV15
CATSRTKAGTSGSDTQYF
TGTGCCACCAGCAGGACCAAAGCCGGGACTAGCGGGTCAGATACGCAGTATTTT
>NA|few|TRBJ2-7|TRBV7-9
CASSLVGRGTHEQYF
TGTGCCAGCAGCTTAGTGGGCAGGGGTACACACGAGCAGTACTTC
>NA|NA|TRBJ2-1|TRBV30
CAWSVGRSYNEQFF
TGTGCCTGGAGTGTCGGAAGGAGCTACAATGAGCAGTTCTTC
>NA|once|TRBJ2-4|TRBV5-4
CASSLVFGSGVLAKNIQYF
TGTGCCAGCAGCTTGGTATTTGGTTCGGGGGTTCTAGCCAAAAACATTCAGTACTTC
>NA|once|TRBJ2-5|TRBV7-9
CASIAEETQYF
TGTGCCAGCATCGCAGAAGAGACCCAGTACTTC
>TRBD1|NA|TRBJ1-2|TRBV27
CASGQGSNYGYTF
TGTGCCAGCGGACAGGGTAGTAACTATGGCTACACCTTC
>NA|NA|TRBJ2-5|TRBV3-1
CASSQAASQETQYF
TGTGCCAGCAGCCAAGCCGCCTCCCAAGAGACCCAGTACTTC
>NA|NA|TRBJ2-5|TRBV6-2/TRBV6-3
CASSYLGGTWETQYF
TGTGCCAGCAGTTACTTAGGTGGCACATGGGAGACCCAGTACTTC